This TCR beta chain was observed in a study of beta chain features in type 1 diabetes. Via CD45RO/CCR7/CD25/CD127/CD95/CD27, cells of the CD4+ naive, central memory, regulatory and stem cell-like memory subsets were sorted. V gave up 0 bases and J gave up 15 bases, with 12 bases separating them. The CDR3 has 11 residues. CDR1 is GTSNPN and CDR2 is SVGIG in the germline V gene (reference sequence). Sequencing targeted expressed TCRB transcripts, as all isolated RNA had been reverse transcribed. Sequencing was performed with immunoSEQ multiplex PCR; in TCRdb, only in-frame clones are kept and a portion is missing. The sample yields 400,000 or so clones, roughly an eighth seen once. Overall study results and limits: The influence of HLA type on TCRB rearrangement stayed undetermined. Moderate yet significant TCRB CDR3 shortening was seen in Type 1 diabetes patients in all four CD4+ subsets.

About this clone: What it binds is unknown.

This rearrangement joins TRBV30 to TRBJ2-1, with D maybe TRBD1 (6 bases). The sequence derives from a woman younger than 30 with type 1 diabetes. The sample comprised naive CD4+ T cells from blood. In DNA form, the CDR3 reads TGTGCCTGGAGTGTACCAGGGGTGAGGTTCTTC. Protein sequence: CAWSVPGVRFF.